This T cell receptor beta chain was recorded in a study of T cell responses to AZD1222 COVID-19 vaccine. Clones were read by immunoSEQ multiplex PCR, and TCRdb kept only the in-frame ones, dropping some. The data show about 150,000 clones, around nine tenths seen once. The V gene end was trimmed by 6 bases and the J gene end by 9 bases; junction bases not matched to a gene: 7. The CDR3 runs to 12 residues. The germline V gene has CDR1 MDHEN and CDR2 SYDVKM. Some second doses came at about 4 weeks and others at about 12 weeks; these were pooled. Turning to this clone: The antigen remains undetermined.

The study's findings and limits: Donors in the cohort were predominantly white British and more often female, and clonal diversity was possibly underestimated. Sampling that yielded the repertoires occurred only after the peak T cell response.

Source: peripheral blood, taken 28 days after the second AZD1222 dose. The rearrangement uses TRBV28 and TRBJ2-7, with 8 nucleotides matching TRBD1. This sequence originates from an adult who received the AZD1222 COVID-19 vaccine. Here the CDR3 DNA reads TGTGCCAGCAGCCTGGACAGGGTCGGGCAGTACTTC. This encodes CASSLDRVGQYF.